The entry below describes one T cell receptor (beta chain). Its antigen is still unknown. The data were obtained in a study of PD-1 blockade in classical Hodgkin lymphoma. Whole-study findings and limits: Patients with a complete response exhibited baseline diversity comparable to newly diagnosed patients. By C4D1 there was a significant rise in CD4+ TCR diversity but not in CD8+ TCR diversity.

Time point specified: cycle 4 day 1 (C4D1), after less than 7 weeks of nivolumab. In every patient, relapse followed autologous stem cell transplantation, while exposure to brentuximab vedotin differed. Sequenced by immunoSEQ multiplex PCR; TCRdb stores in-frame clones only, minus some. The table includes about 60,000 clones, just over 90% detected once. The CDR3 spans 15 residues. Per germline, CDR1 SNHLY and CDR2 FYNNEI. V lost 4 bases and J lost 0, with 12 bases in between. The clonotype originates from a human donor with classical Hodgkin lymphoma. The sequencing used peripheral blood mononuclear cells (PBMCs), collected before the fourth cycle of nivolumab. The chain uses TRBV2 and TRBJ1-2; D gene unclear. This CDR3 reads CASSVDPRPNYGYTF. The CDR3 DNA is TGTGCCAGCAGTGTGGACCCTCGACCTAACTATGGCTACACCTTC.